One sample yielded the 2 T cell receptor beta chains listed below, sequenced in a study of response to subunit inactivated influenza vaccine. TCRdb re-analysed the RT-PCR reads in MiXCR, keeping a single row per CDR3 protein. Of some 480,000 distinct CDR3 sequences in the sample, approximately 11% are singletons; the top ten hold 12%. The source material was PBMCs from blood, sampled roughly 46 days after vaccination. These receptors all come from a man between 45 and 60 years old who received an inactivated influenza vaccine.

This clonotype came up many times. The genes are TRBV7-9 and TRBJ1-6; D possibly corresponds to TRBD1 (5 bases). Germline-derived CDR1 and CDR2 are SEHNR and FQNEAQ (reference sequence). The CDR3 loop spans 13 amino acids. The ends were cut back, 6 bases at V and 7 bases at J, with 10 bases in the middle. The CDR3 DNA reads TGTGCCAGCAGTGGAGGGGACAATTCACCCCTCCACTTT. Translation: CASSGGDNSPLHF.

In this sample, this clonotype turned up a few times. This chain joins TRBV4-2 and TRBJ2-7; D is uncertain. The CDR3 consists of 16 residues. From germline, CDR1 is LGHNA and CDR2 YNFKEQ. V was shortened by 0 bases and J by 3 bases, with 15 bases between the two germline ends. The CDR3 reads CASSQDRSDRNYEQYF. The CDR3 nucleotides are TGTGCCAGCAGCCAAGATCGGTCAGATAGGAACTACGAGCAGTACTTC.